The clone carrying this TCR beta chain showed up just a few times. Its antigen is unknown. The beta constant-region primer was an equimolar mix of two oligonucleotides covering TRBC1 and TRBC2. Ligated cDNA was amplified by four rounds of PCR with nested alpha and beta constant-region primers and SP2. Each CDR3 protein is one row after TCRdb ran MiXCR on the UMI-ligation and nested PCR reads. The table records around 140,000 distinct CDR3 sequences, 15% to 25% of them present only once. Germline V gives CDR1 MGHRA, CDR2 YSYEKL. Trimming shortened V by 1 base and J by 0 bases, and 10 bases separated the two germline ends. The CDR3 contains 15 residues. The data are from a study of naive and memory T cell subsets. Findings and limits, study-wide: A few larger clonotypes appeared in naive repertoires, especially CD8, possibly memory cells re-expressing CD45RA. No ground truth validated the naive and memory repertoire findings.

After the first PCR, alpha and beta chain libraries were processed separately. Sequential positive selection took CD4 T cells first, then CD8 T cells. Four subsets defined by CD45RA and CD27 were sorted after CD3, CD4, CD8 and live/dead staining. The V and J genes are TRBV4-1 and TRBJ2-7; TRBD2 might be the D (5 bases). The sequencing input was naive CD8+ T cells from blood. The receptor was isolated from a human donor in good health. Written as DNA, the CDR3 is TGCGCCAGCAGCCAAGTAGCGCAGAGCTCCTACGAGCAGTACTTC. Its translation is CASSQVAQSSYEQYF.